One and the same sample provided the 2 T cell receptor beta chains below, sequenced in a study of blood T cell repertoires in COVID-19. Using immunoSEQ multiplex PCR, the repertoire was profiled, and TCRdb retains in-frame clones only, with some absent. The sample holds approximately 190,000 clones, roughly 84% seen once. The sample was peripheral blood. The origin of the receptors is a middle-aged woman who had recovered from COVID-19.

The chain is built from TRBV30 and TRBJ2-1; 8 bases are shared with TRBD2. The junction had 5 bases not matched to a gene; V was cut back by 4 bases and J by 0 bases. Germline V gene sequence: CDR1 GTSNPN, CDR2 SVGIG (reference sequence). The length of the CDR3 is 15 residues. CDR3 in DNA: TGTGCCTGGACCCCGGGGACTAGCTCCTACAATGAGCAGTTCTTC. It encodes CAWTPGTSSYNEQFF.

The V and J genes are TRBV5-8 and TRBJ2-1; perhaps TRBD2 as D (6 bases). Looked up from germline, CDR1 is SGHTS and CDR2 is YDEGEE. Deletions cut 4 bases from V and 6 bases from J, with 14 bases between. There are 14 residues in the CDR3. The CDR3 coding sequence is TGTGCCAGCAGCCCGCGGGGCGATGGCAATGAGCAGTTCTTC. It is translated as CASSPRGDGNEQFF.